One sample yielded the 10 T cell receptor beta chains listed below, sequenced in a study of cytomegalovirus exposure and HLA in healthy donors. It was with 60 Vbeta and 13 Jbeta primers that the PCR ran. Profiling relied on immunoSEQ multiplex PCR, and the TCRdb table lists in-frame clones only, not all of them. The profile shows around 91,000 clones, around four fifths of them singletons. The sample comprised PBMCs. The receptors come from a male donor in good health and CMV-seropositive.

The J gene is TRBJ1-5, the V gene TRBV18; 7 bases align to TRBD1. CDR1 KGHSH and CDR2 LQKENI come from the germline V gene. Trimming removed 6 bases from V and 1 base from J; junction bases left unmatched: 3. The CDR3 length is 14 residues. This chain's CDR3 is CASSQQGSNQPQHF. The CDR3 DNA reads TGTGCCAGCTCGCAACAGGGGAGCAATCAGCCCCAGCATTTT.

The J gene is TRBJ1-6, the V gene TRBV28, with D perhaps matching TRBD1 (6 bases). The V gene lost 5 bases and the J gene lost 10 bases, with 18 bases spanning the gap. The CDR3 loop spans 15 amino acids. In germline, CDR1 is MDHEN, CDR2 SYDVKM. CDR3 protein: CASSPRQAQGSPLHF. The CDR3 nucleotides read TGTGCCAGCAGTCCACGACAGGCCCAGGGGTCACCCCTCCACTTT.

The rearrangement joins TRBV4-1 to TRBJ2-7; 8 bases match TRBD1. CDR1 is MGHRA and CDR2 is YSYEKL in the germline V gene. This CDR3 is built from 17 residues. Trimming took 4 bases from V and 6 from J; bases not matched to a gene: 17. The chain's CDR3 is CASSPLGQGGVRFEQYF. As DNA, the CDR3 is TGCGCCAGCAGCCCCCTTGGACAGGGAGGAGTACGTTTCGAGCAGTACTTC.

CDR3 residues: CASSHEGGGNSPLHF. The CDR3 coding sequence is TGTGCCAGCAGTCATGAAGGGGGCGGCAATTCACCCCTCCACTTT. V usage is TRBV6-5 and J usage is TRBJ1-6; 7 bases line up with TRBD1. Germline CDR1 reads MNHEY; CDR2 reads SVGAGI. The CDR3 has 15 amino acids. V lost 5 bases to trimming and J lost 7 bases; unmatched junction nucleotides: 8.

The chain uses TRBV6-1 and TRBJ1-2; D may be TRBD1 (6 bases). The germline V gene encodes CDR1 MNHNS and CDR2 SASEGT. The V end lost 7 bases, the J end lost 3 bases, and 18 bases lay between the germline ends. The CDR3 spans 15 residues. The CDR3 reads CASTPGAGGHYGYTF. CDR3 nucleotides: TGTGCCAGCACCCCCGGGGCGGGGGGGCACTATGGCTACACCTTC.

This clone was observed a few times. The chain joins TRBV10-2 to TRBJ2-7; the D gene is possibly TRBD2 (5 bases). Between the trimmed V and J ends, which lost 4 bases and 3 bases, there was a span of 13 bases. The CDR3 length is 14 residues. In germline, CDR1 is WSHSY, CDR2 SAAADI. The CDR3 loop is CASSVTSGGYEQYF. The CDR3 DNA reads TGCGCCAGCAGTGTCACCAGCGGAGGCTACGAGCAGTACTTC.

The table lists this clone with a count of one. This chain links TRBV7-9 with TRBJ1-2; TRBD1 matches 9 bases. CDR3 length: 19 residues. J was trimmed by 2 bases and V by 5 bases; bases with no gene match: 18. CDR1 and CDR2 (germline): SEHNR, FQNEAQ (reference sequence). CDR3 in amino acids: CASSPLRGTGSVRNYGYTF. The CDR3 bases are TGTGCCAGCAGCCCCCTACGCGGGACAGGGTCAGTGAGGAACTATGGCTACACCTTC.

This chain links TRBV7-2 with TRBJ1-4; TRBD1 is a possible D gene (6 bases). The CDR3 covers 17 residues. The V end lost 5 bases, the J end lost 0 bases, and 16 bases lay between the germline ends. Germline CDR1 and CDR2: SGHTA and FQGNSA. The CDR3 nucleotides are TGTGCCAGCAGCCCTTGGAGGACAGTTCCAACTAATGAAAAACTGTTTTTT. Residues: CASSPWRTVPTNEKLFF.

This chain uses TRBV19 with TRBJ2-3; TRBD1 is a possible D gene (5 bases). CDR3 length equals 13 residues. V was cut by 1 base and J by 6 bases, with 8 bases left in between. CDR1 LNHDA and CDR2 SQIVND come from the germline V gene (reference sequence). The chain's CDR3 is CASSIGHRDTQYF. CDR3 nucleotide sequence: TGTGCCAGTAGTATAGGGCACAGGGATACGCAGTATTTT.

The chain joins TRBV7-9 to TRBJ1-4; D perhaps matches TRBD1 (6 bases). Per germline, CDR1 SEHNR and CDR2 FQNEAQ (reference sequence). This CDR3 region has 14 residues. V lost 3 bases and J lost 7, with 12 bases in between. The CDR3 here is CASSLQGNGEKLFF. CDR3 coding DNA: TGTGCCAGCAGCTTGCAGGGGAATGGTGAAAAACTGTTTTTT.